One and the same sample provided the 27 T cell receptor beta chains below, sequenced in a study of OX40 agonist ivuxolimab in advanced cancers. Data came from immunoSEQ multiplex PCR; TCRdb stores just in-frame clones and leaves some out. The table records 50,000 to 65,000 clones, roughly 84% of them present only once. The sample here was CD4+ or CD8+ T cells sorted from blood, taken in a trial of the OX40 agonist ivuxolimab. These receptor sequences come from an adult with an advanced solid tumor such as melanoma, head and neck, liver or kidney cancer.

The chain carries TRBV2 and TRBJ2-5; D might be TRBD1 (7 bases). The CDR3 runs 15 residues. V lost 6 bases and J 0 bases, leaving 14 bases between the germline ends. The germline V gene has CDR1 SNHLY and CDR2 FYNNEI. The CDR3 DNA reads TGTGCCAGCAGATGGACAGGAGGGTACCAAGAGACCCAGTACTTC. The encoded protein is CASRWTGGYQETQYF.

This chain joins TRBV9 and TRBJ2-1; 13 bases align to TRBD2. J lost 9 bases, V lost 3 bases, and 9 bases had no gene match. The CDR3 runs to 16 residues. In germline, CDR1 is SGDLS, CDR2 YYNGEE. This chain's CDR3 is CASSAGPGLAGFEQFF. In DNA, the CDR3 is TGTGCCAGCAGCGCCGGGCCGGGACTAGCGGGATTTGAGCAGTTCTTC.

The chain employs TRBV5-1 and TRBJ2-5; 9 bases agree with TRBD1. CDR3 size: 15 residues. V dropped 2 bases and J dropped 4; count of bases not matched to a gene: 6. CDR1 SGHRS and CDR2 YFSETQ come from the germline V gene. CDR3 protein: CASSFQPGQGETQYF. CDR3 in DNA: TGCGCCAGCAGCTTCCAGCCGGGACAGGGAGAGACCCAGTACTTC.

This clone was found once. The chain uses TRBV9 and TRBJ2-1; 10 bases are shared with TRBD2. The CDR3 consists of 15 residues. V lost 2 bases, J lost 2 bases, and 1 base stayed unmatched. Germline loops: CDR1 SGDLS, CDR2 YYNGEE. CDR3 coding DNA: TGTGCCAGCAGCGTTCTAGCGGGGGCCTACAATGAGCAGTTCTTC. It yields the protein CASSVLAGAYNEQFF.

This clone has just one count. This chain connects TRBV18 to TRBJ2-1, with a tentative D call TRBD1 (5 bases). The ends were cut back, 3 bases at V and 4 bases at J, with 10 bases in the middle. The CDR3 spans 14 residues. The germline V gene encodes CDR1 KGHSH and CDR2 LQKENI. Here the CDR3 DNA reads TGTGCCAGCTCACCTAGAGCAGGGTACAATGAGCAGTTCTTC. This translates into CASSPRAGYNEQFF.

This chain links TRBV11-3 with TRBJ2-5; 7 bases are shared with TRBD2. The germline gives CDR1 SGHNT, CDR2 YENEEA. V shed 3 bases and J 2 bases; nucleotides not matched to a gene: 18. CDR3 size: 19 residues. Written as DNA, the CDR3 is TGTGCCAGCAGCTTCCCCCGACGGGTGGGCGGGAGTCGACAAGAGACCCAGTACTTC. Its protein product is CASSFPRRVGGSRQETQYF.

V is TRBV7-2 and J is TRBJ1-2, with D uncertain. V lost 5 bases to trimming and J lost 4 bases, with 5 bases between them. The CDR3 runs 11 residues. Looked up from germline, CDR1 is SGHTA and CDR2 is FQGNSA. The CDR3 sequence is CASSRTYGYTF. CDR3 nucleotide sequence: TGTGCCAGCAGCCGAACCTATGGCTACACCTTC.

This chain uses TRBV5-5 with TRBJ1-5, with a possible D match to TRBD1 (5 bases). Deletions cut 1 base from V and 0 bases from J, with 11 bases between. This CDR3 has 16 amino acids. The germline CDR1 and CDR2 sequences are SGHKS and YYEKEE (reference sequence). The CDR3 bases are TGTGCCAGCAGCTTGATGGGTGACAGTAGCAATCAGCCCCAGCATTTT. Protein product: CASSLMGDSSNQPQHF.

The chain links TRBV28 to TRBJ1-4; 8 positions match TRBD1. Germline assignment: CDR1 MDHEN and CDR2 SYDVKM. The CDR3 totals 14 residues. The V segment lost 6 bases and the J segment 8 bases; nucleotides outside the gene matches: 8. CDR3 residues: CASRPQTGDEKLFF. As DNA, the CDR3 is TGTGCCAGCAGACCACAGACAGGGGACGAAAAACTGTTTTTT.

The rearrangement uses TRBV5-4 and TRBJ2-5; 10 nucleotides align to TRBD2. Germline loops: CDR1 SGHNT, CDR2 YYREEE (reference sequence). This CDR3 has 16 residues. The V gene end was trimmed by 3 bases and the J gene end by 7 bases; junction bases not matched to a gene: 12. The CDR3 reads CASSWGSGGAVGTQYF. CDR3 in DNA: TGTGCCAGCAGCTGGGGGAGCGGGGGGGCCGTTGGGACCCAGTACTTC. Full variable domain (remainder filled in from reference TRBV5-4 and TRBJ2-5): ETGVTQSPTHLIKTRGQQVTLRCSSQSGHNTVSWYQQALGQGPQFIFQYYREEENGRGNFPPRFSGLQFPNYSSELNVNALELDDSALYLCASSWGSGGAVGTQYFGPGTRLLVL.

The chain joins TRBV5-1 to TRBJ2-7; the D call may be TRBD1 or TRBD2 (5 bases each). CDR1 and CDR2 (germline): SGHRS, YFSETQ. The V end lost 3 bases, the J end lost 6 bases, and 10 bases lay between the germline ends. The CDR3 has 12 residues. CDR3 nucleotide sequence: TGCGCCAGCAGCTGGGACGGCGTCGAGCAGTACGTC. Residues: CASSWDGVEQYV.

Here the CDR3 reads CASSVGGTTYEQYF. The CDR3 bases are TGTGCCAGCAGCGTAGGCGGGACGACCTACGAGCAGTACTTC. V usage is TRBV9 and J usage is TRBJ2-7, with D possibly matching TRBD2 (6 bases). Germline V gene sequence: CDR1 SGDLS, CDR2 YYNGEE. Trimming took off 0 bases at V and 2 bases at J, with 9 bases between the two ends. The CDR3 has 14 residues.

The V gene is TRBV10-2, the J gene TRBJ2-7, with D perhaps TRBD1 or TRBD2 (6 bases each). The length of the CDR3 is 13 residues. Trimming left V 9 bases short and J 5 bases short, with 17 bases between. Germline V gene data show CDR1 as WSHSY and CDR2 as SAAADI. DNA for the CDR3: TGCGCCAGTTCGTCGGGGGCCTTCGACGAGCAGTACGTC. This codes for CASSSGAFDEQYV.

This clone appeared a single time. V is TRBV5-4 and J is TRBJ2-3, with TRBD1 matching 9 bases. The V gene end was trimmed by 1 base and the J gene end by 5 bases; junction bases not matched to a gene: 5. Looked up from germline, CDR1 is SGHNT and CDR2 is YYREEE (reference sequence). The CDR3 sequence is 15 residues long. As DNA, the CDR3 is TGTGCCAGCAGCTTGAAACAGGGGGCGATAGATACGCAGTATTTT. It codes for CASSLKQGAIDTQYF.

This clone has more than one count but fewer than ten. The genes are TRBV6-5 and TRBJ2-1, with D unclear. CDR3 length equals 14 residues. Trimming shortened V by 0 bases and J by 9 bases, and 12 bases separated the two germline ends. The germline gives CDR1 MNHEY, CDR2 SVGAGI. CDR3 nucleotides: TGTGCCAGCAGTTACTCGATACCCCGAGGTGAGCAGTTCTTC. Protein: CASSYSIPRGEQFF.

The chain uses TRBV7-9 and TRBJ1-2; tentative D call: TRBD1 (6 bases). The V and J ends lost 1 base and 3 bases respectively, with 9 bases between them. Looked up from germline, CDR1 is SEHNR and CDR2 is FQNEAQ (reference sequence). CDR3 size: 14 residues. This chain's CDR3 is CASSLVAGDYGYTF. The CDR3 region has the DNA TGTGCCAGCAGCTTAGTGGCAGGGGACTATGGCTACACCTTC.

The chain is built from TRBV6-1 and TRBJ1-1; tentatively, D is TRBD1 (6 bases). The CDR3 extends over 13 amino acids. Germline V gene sequence: CDR1 MNHNS, CDR2 SASEGT. Trimming stripped 8 bases from V and 4 bases from J, with 14 bases between. DNA for the CDR3: TGTGCCAGCCTTCGGGGGGCGAGCACTGAAGCTTTCTTT. Protein sequence: CASLRGASTEAFF.

The gene calls are TRBV30 and TRBJ2-1, with 8 bases aligning to TRBD1. Germline V gene lookup returns CDR1 GTSNPN and CDR2 SVGIG (reference sequence). J lost 6 bases, V lost 5 bases, and 6 bases had no gene match. The length of the CDR3 is 13 residues. In DNA form, the CDR3 reads TGTGCCTGGGGGACAGGTCTTGGCAATGAGCAGTTCTTC. This encodes CAWGTGLGNEQFF.

V gene TRBV5-6 combines with J gene TRBJ1-2, with D perhaps matching TRBD1 (5 bases). The CDR3 consists of 15 residues. Trimming left V 0 bases short and J 1 base short, with 10 bases between. The germline CDR1 and CDR2 sequences are SGHDT and YYEEEE. The CDR3 reads CASSLGDGNNYGYTF. CDR3 nucleotide sequence: TGTGCCAGCAGCTTGGGGGACGGAAATAACTATGGCTACACCTTC.

This clone occurred once. The gene calls are TRBV2 and TRBJ1-2; D gene ambiguous. The CDR3 is made up of 18 amino acids. The V end was cut by 10 bases, the J end by 4 bases, with 31 bases between. Germline assignment: CDR1 SNHLY and CDR2 FYNNEI. CDR3 bases: TGTGCCAACACCTTCTCAGCTGTCACACCAGATTCCCTCTATGGCTACACCTTC. Its translation is CANTFSAVTPDSLYGYTF.

The chain is built from TRBV11-2 and TRBJ2-2; the D is unclear. The germline V and J ends were trimmed by 5 bases and 5 bases, with 12 bases remaining between them. CDR3 size: 14 residues. CDR1 is SGHAT and CDR2 is FQNNGV in the germline V gene. CDR3 sequence reads: CASSRYSITGELFF. CDR3 bases: TGTGCCAGCAGCCGCTACTCAATAACCGGGGAGCTGTTTTTT.

This chain links TRBV6-6 with TRBJ1-1, with 7 bases that match TRBD1. V lost 4 bases, J lost 1 base, and 6 bases stayed unmatched. Germline lookup yields CDR1 MNHNY and CDR2 SVGAGI (reference sequence). The CDR3 contains 15 residues. The CDR3 reads CASSSLTGRNTEAFF. DNA for the CDR3: TGTGCCAGCAGTTCGTTGACAGGGAGGAACACTGAAGCTTTCTTT.

The chain carries TRBV7-2 and TRBJ2-5, with D hard to call. This CDR3 is built from 12 residues. CDR1 is SGHTA, CDR2 FQGNSA, per germline. With 4 bases removed from V and 10 bases from J, the gap between germline ends came to 13 bases. The CDR3 coding sequence is TGTGCCAGCAGCTCCCCGGACCGTATCCAGTACTTC. Its protein is CASSSPDRIQYF.

This chain uses TRBV10-3 with TRBJ2-6, with D unresolved. CDR1 is ENHRY, CDR2 SYGVKD, per germline. Trimming shortened V by 2 bases and J by 2 bases, and 4 bases separated the two germline ends. CDR3 length: 14 residues. The CDR3 DNA sequence: TGTGCCATCAGTGAGACGGCTGGGGCCAACGTCCTGACTTTC. It translates to CAISETAGANVLTF.

V gene TRBV19 combines with J gene TRBJ2-6, with D maybe TRBD1 (5 bases). Germline lookup yields CDR1 LNHDA and CDR2 SQIVND (reference sequence). The CDR3 is 17 amino acids. Trimming left V 5 bases short and J 0 bases short, with 14 bases between. The CDR3, as DNA: TGTGCCAGTAGTGATAGACAGTGGAGCTCTGGGGCCAACGTCCTGACTTTC. It codes for CASSDRQWSSGANVLTF.

This chain connects TRBV7-7 to TRBJ1-1; tentative D call: TRBD1 (5 bases). Looked up from germline, CDR1 is SSHAT and CDR2 is FNYEAQ (reference sequence). V was shortened by 5 bases and J by 0 bases, with 10 bases between the two germline ends. The CDR3 covers 14 residues. CDR3 sequence reads: CASSPGTLNTEAFF. In nucleotides, the CDR3 is TGTGCCAGCAGCCCCGGGACTCTGAACACTGAAGCTTTCTTT. The full variable domain, rest sourced from reference TRBV7-7 and TRBJ1-1, is GAGVSQSPRYKVTKRGQDVTLRCDPISSHATLYWYQQALGQGPEFLTYFNYEAQPDKSGLPSDRFSAERPEGSISTLTIQRTEQRDSAMYRCASSPGTLNTEAFFGQGTRLTVV.

For the CDR3, the DNA is TGTGCCAGCAGCCCCCTAGGGAGGGGCCCGAACACCGGGGAGCTGTTTTTT. It translates to CASSPLGRGPNTGELFF. The V call is TRBV7-2, the J call TRBJ2-2, with 7 positions matching TRBD2. The CDR3 covers 17 residues. The V segment lost 5 bases and the J segment 0 bases; nucleotides outside the gene matches: 9. Germline assignment: CDR1 SGHTA and CDR2 FQGNSA.